The clone carrying this T cell receptor beta chain was recorded a few times. The antigen is undetermined. This entry belongs to a study of T-cell reconstitution after alpha-beta-depleted transplantation in children. Regarding the study as a whole: Once a year had passed after transplant, T-cell counts and diversity came mostly from newly produced T cells.

Germline V gene data show CDR1 as LGHDT and CDR2 as YNNKEL (reference sequence). This CDR3 comprises 17 residues. The V segment lost 0 bases and the J segment 1 base; nucleotides outside the gene matches: 5. Unique molecular identifiers were incorporated into the prepared TCRbeta library. TCRdb re-called the PCR reads through MiXCR, storing one row per CDR3 protein. The table includes more than 300,000 distinct CDR3 sequences, roughly 15% detected once. Sequencing was performed on PBMCs, mostly from graft donor cells, taken 360 days after TCRalphabeta/CD19-depleted stem cell transplant. This sequence was found in a male patient aged 2 to 9 who had a stem cell transplant for acute lymphoblastic leukemia, so the T cells may come from the graft donor. J is TRBJ2-5 and V is TRBV3-1, with 10 positions matching TRBD2. Written as DNA, the CDR3 is TGTGCCAGCAGCCAAGACGGGCTAGCGGGAGTCCAAGAGACCCAGTACTTC. Translating gives CASSQDGLAGVQETQYF.